This TCR beta chain stems from a study of blood T cell repertoires in COVID-19. Only in-frame clones appear in the TCRdb table, and some are missing; sequencing was by immunoSEQ multiplex PCR. Of 340,000 or so clones in the sample, around 85% were seen once. The age range of participants was about 18 to 89 years, with residence in some 25 US areas. The CDR3 spans 15 residues. V lost 6 bases, J lost 7 bases, and 11 bases stayed unmatched. Germline-derived CDR1 and CDR2 are MNHEY and SMNVEV (reference sequence). The source is a woman between 40 and 50 years old with acute COVID-19. The sequencing input was PBMCs or T cells enriched from blood (not recorded which). The chain uses TRBV27 and TRBJ1-5; 8 positions match TRBD1. CDR3 sequence reads: CASRTTGEVKQPQHF. The DNA for the CDR3 is TGTGCCAGCAGGACGACAGGGGAAGTTAAACAGCCCCAGCATTTT.